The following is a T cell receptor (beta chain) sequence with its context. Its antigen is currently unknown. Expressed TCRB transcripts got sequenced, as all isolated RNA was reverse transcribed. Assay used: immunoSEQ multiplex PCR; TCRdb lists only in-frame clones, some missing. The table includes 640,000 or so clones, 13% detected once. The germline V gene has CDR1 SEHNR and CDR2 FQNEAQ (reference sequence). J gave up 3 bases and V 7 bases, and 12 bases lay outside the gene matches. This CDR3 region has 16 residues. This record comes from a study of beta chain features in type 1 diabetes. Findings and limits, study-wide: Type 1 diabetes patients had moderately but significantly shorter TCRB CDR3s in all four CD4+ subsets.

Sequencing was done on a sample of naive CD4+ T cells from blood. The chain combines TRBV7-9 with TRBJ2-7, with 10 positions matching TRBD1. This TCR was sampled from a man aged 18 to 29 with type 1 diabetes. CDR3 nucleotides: TGTGCCAGCACAGGATCCGGGACAGGGGTCTTCTACGAGCAGTACTTC. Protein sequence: CASTGSGTGVFYEQYF.